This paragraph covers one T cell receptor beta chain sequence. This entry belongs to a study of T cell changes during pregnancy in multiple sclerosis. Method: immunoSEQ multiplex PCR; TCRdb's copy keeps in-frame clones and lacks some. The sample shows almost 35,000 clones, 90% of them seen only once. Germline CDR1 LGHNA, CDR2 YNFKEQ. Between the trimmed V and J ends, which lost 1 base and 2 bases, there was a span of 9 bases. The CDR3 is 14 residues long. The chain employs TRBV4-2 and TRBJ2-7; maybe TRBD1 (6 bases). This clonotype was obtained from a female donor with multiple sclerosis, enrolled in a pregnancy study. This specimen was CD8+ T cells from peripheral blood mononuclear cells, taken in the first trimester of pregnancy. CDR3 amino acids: CASSQGGQTYEQYF. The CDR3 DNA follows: TGTGCCAGCAGCCAAGGCGGACAGACCTACGAGCAGTACTTC.